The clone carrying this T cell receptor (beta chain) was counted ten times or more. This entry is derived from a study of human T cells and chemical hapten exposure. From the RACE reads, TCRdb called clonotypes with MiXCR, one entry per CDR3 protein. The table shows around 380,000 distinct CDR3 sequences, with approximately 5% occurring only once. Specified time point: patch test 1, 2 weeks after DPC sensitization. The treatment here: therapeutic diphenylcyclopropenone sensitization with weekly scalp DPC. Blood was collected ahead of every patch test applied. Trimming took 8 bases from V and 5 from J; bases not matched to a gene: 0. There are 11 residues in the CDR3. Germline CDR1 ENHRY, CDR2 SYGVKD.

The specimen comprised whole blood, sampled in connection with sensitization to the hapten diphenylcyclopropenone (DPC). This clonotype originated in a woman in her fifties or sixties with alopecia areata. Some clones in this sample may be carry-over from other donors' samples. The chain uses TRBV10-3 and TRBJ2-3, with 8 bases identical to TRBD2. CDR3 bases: TGTGCCATCCGGGAGGGAGATACGCAGTATTTT. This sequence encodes CAIREGDTQYF.